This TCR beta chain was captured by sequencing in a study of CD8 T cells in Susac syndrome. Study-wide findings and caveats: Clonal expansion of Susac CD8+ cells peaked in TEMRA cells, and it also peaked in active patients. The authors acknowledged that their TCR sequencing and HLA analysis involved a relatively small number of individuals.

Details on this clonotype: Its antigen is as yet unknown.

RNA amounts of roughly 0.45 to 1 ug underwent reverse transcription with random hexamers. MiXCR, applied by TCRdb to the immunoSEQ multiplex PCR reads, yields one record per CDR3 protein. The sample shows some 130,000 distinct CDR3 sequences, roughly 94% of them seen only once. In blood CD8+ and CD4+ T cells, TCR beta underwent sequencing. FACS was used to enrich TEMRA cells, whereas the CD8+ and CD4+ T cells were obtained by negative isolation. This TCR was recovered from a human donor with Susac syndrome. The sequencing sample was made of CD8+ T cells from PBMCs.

The chain's CDR3 is CSVVGTSVFLAQETQYF. CDR3 nucleotides: TGCAGCGTTGTGGGGACTAGCGTCTTCCTTGCCCAAGAGACCCAGTACTTC. V and J are TRBV29-1 and TRBJ2-5, with 10 bases that match TRBD2. The J segment lost 1 base and the V segment lost 4 bases, leaving 12 bases of the junction unmatched. Germline V lookup: CDR1 SQVTM, CDR2 ANQGSEA. The CDR3 extends over 17 amino acids.